What follows are 25 T cell receptor beta chains derived from one specimen sequenced in a study of cytomegalovirus exposure and HLA in healthy donors. Vbeta (60) and Jbeta (13) primers were used in the PCR. Assay used: immunoSEQ multiplex PCR; TCRdb lists only in-frame clones, some missing. The table shows approximately 150,000 clones, with 60% to 80% occurring only once. The sample was PBMCs. The receptors here all came from a male donor in good health and CMV-seronegative.

As to this clone: Germline and junction disagree at one end, which may indicate a read error. The genes are TRBV7-9 and TRBJ1-1, with 8 bases lining up with TRBD1. Germline CDR1 SEHNR, CDR2 FQNEAQ (reference sequence). This CDR3 comprises 17 residues. CDR3 coding DNA: TGTTCCAGCAGCTTAGGGGCAGGGGGCGATCGGGACACTGAAGCTTTCTTT. It specifies CSSSLGAGGDRDTEAFF.

The chain uses TRBV5-8 and TRBJ2-7; D not certain. CDR1 is SGHTS and CDR2 is YDEGEE in the germline V gene. This CDR3 is 15 amino acids long. Trimming left V 0 bases short and J 0 bases short, with 10 bases between. CDR3 amino acids: CASSLGVASSYEQYF. The CDR3 DNA reads TGTGCCAGCAGCTTGGGAGTCGCTAGCTCCTACGAGCAGTACTTC. Filled out from reference TRBV5-8 and TRBJ2-7, the complete variable domain reads EAGVTQSPTHLIKTRGQQATLRCSPISGHTSVYWYQQALGLGLQFLLWYDEGEERNRGNFPPRFSGRQFPNYSSELNVNALELEDSALYLCASSLGVASSYEQYFGPGTRLTVT.

The chain is built from TRBV5-1 and TRBJ1-4, with 8 bases lining up with TRBD1. The V gene's germline CDR1 is SGHRS and CDR2 YFSETQ. The CDR3 runs to 18 residues. V dropped 4 bases and J dropped 7; count of bases not matched to a gene: 18. The DNA of the CDR3 is TGCGCCAGCAGCCCAACCGGACAGGGTACCGGCGGGGGTGAAAAACTGTTTTTT. Amino acids: CASSPTGQGTGGGEKLFF.

This clone was recorded a few times. This chain links TRBV5-4 with TRBJ2-6; tentatively, D is TRBD1 (6 bases). Germline values: CDR1 SGHNT, CDR2 YYREEE (reference sequence). The V and J ends lost 4 bases and 1 base respectively, with 12 bases between them. The CDR3 runs 16 residues. In DNA form, the CDR3 reads TGTGCCAGCAGCACAGGGATCCAATCTGGGGCCAACGTCCTGACTTTC. Translated, it gives CASSTGIQSGANVLTF.

The gene calls are TRBV5-5 and TRBJ1-5, with 10 bases lining up with TRBD1. In germline, CDR1 is SGHKS, CDR2 YYEKEE (reference sequence). The CDR3 is made up of 14 amino acids. V gave up 3 bases and J gave up 7 bases; unmatched junction bases: 4. CDR3 loop: CASSYGTGEQPQHF. The DNA of the CDR3 is TGTGCCAGCAGCTACGGGACAGGGGAACAGCCCCAGCATTTT.

This clone was seen more than once but under ten times. The genes are TRBV19 and TRBJ1-3, with no clear D. The length of the CDR3 is 14 residues. Trimming took off 2 bases at V and 1 base at J, with 6 bases between the two ends. CDR1 LNHDA and CDR2 SQIVND come from the germline V gene (reference sequence). The CDR3 DNA is TGTGCCAGTAGTATACAGAAATCTGGAAACACCATATATTTT. Protein sequence: CASSIQKSGNTIYF.

The V call is TRBV29-1, the J call TRBJ2-5; 9 nucleotides align to TRBD1. J was trimmed by 5 bases and V by 2 bases; bases with no gene match: 12. In germline, CDR1 is SQVTM, CDR2 ANQGSEA. This CDR3 has 16 amino acids. For the CDR3, the DNA is TGCAGCGTTGAACCACCGGGACAGGGATTCGGCGAGACCCAGTACTTC. Its translation: CSVEPPGQGFGETQYF.

V usage is TRBV27 and J usage is TRBJ2-4; 11 positions match TRBD2. Germline trimming cut 5 bases from V and 0 bases from J; bases unmatched to any gene: 9. The CDR3 loop spans 18 amino acids. Germline assignment: CDR1 MNHEY and CDR2 SMNVEV (reference sequence). Here the CDR3 reads CASSLTVAGGVAKNIQYF. As DNA, the CDR3 is TGTGCCAGCAGTCTCACCGTAGCGGGGGGGGTAGCCAAAAACATTCAGTACTTC.

The chain uses TRBV29-1 and TRBJ2-5, with D maybe TRBD1 (6 bases). The CDR3 is 14 amino acids. CDR1 is SQVTM, CDR2 ANQGSEA, per germline. Trimming took off 5 bases at V and 5 bases at J, with 18 bases between the two ends. As DNA, the CDR3 is TGCAGCGTTTACAGGGTTTTCGGCGTTGAGACCCAGTACTTC. It yields the protein CSVYRVFGVETQYF.

This rearrangement joins TRBV30 to TRBJ2-7; 7 nucleotides align to TRBD2. Germline CDR1 reads GTSNPN; CDR2 reads SVGIG (reference sequence). CDR3 length equals 18 residues. J lost 0 bases, V lost 6 bases, and 20 bases had no gene match. The CDR3 nucleotides are TGTGCCTGCGAAAATTGTTCCCCGACAGCGGGACGCTCCTACGAGCAGTACTTC. Translating gives CACENCSPTAGRSYEQYF.

The chain joins TRBV5-1 to TRBJ2-5, with D tentatively TRBD1 (6 bases). The length of the CDR3 is 13 residues. Germline V gene sequence: CDR1 SGHRS, CDR2 YFSETQ. The ends were cut back, 5 bases at V and 4 bases at J, with 12 bases in the middle. The CDR3 nucleotides read TGCGCCAGCAGTGGCAGGGGTTCAGAGACCCAGTACTTC. Encoded protein: CASSGRGSETQYF.

J is TRBJ2-1 and V is TRBV6-1; 14 bases align to TRBD2. Germline CDR1 is MNHNS and CDR2 is SASEGT. The CDR3 has 16 residues. Trimming took 3 bases from V and 9 from J; bases not matched to a gene: 7. The CDR3: CASSDPTSGRAGEQFF. The CDR3 DNA follows: TGTGCCAGCAGTGATCCGACTAGCGGGAGGGCCGGTGAGCAGTTCTTC.

About this clone itself: At one boundary the junction diverges from the germline segment, which might be a read error. This chain links TRBV27 with TRBJ2-2, with 13 nucleotides matching TRBD2. CDR1 is MNHEY, CDR2 SMNVEV, per germline (reference sequence). This CDR3 comprises 17 residues. CDR3 in DNA: TGTGCCAGCGGTCCCGGACTAGCGGGAGCGAAGACCGGGGAGCTGTTTTTT. The encoded protein is CASGPGLAGAKTGELFF.

This clone has only one observation. V is TRBV11-2 and J is TRBJ1-1; 10 nucleotides line up with TRBD1. Germline loops: CDR1 SGHAT, CDR2 FQNNGV. The CDR3 contains 11 residues. The V gene end was trimmed by 5 bases and the J gene end by 11 bases; junction bases not matched to a gene: 2. The CDR3 sequence: CASSPGQGAFF. CDR3 coding DNA: TGTGCCAGCAGCCCGGGACAGGGGGCTTTCTTT. Full variable domain (missing parts from reference TRBV11-2 and TRBJ1-1): EAGVAQSPRYKIIEKRQSVAFWCNPISGHATLYWYQQILGQGPKLLIQFQNNGVVDDSQLPKDRFSAERLKGVDSTLKIQPAKLEDSAVYLCASSPGQGAFFGQGTRLTVV.

This chain connects TRBV6-5 to TRBJ1-2; no definite D call. Germline V CDR1 and CDR2: MNHEY, SVGAGI. Trimming shortened V by 0 bases and J by 4 bases, and 9 bases separated the two germline ends. The CDR3 totals 14 residues. DNA of the CDR3: TGTGCCAGCAGTTACTCGCAGACGGGCTATGGCTACACCTTC. Protein product: CASSYSQTGYGYTF.

J is TRBJ2-5 and V is TRBV6-5, with no clear D. The germline V and J ends were trimmed by 4 bases and 2 bases, with 8 bases remaining between them. This CDR3 is built from 13 residues. Germline V CDR1 and CDR2: MNHEY, SVGAGI. The CDR3 loop is CASSLGSQETQYF. Written as DNA, the CDR3 is TGTGCCAGCAGTTTGGGCAGTCAAGAGACCCAGTACTTC.

The chain joins TRBV4-1 to TRBJ2-7; possible D gene TRBD2, 5 bases. Germline V gene lookup returns CDR1 MGHRA and CDR2 YSYEKL. The CDR3 sequence is 11 residues long. The V end was cut by 3 bases, the J end by 5 bases, with 5 bases between. CDR3 loop: CASSHGDEQYF. CDR3 coding DNA: TGCGCCAGCAGCCACGGGGACGAGCAGTACTTC.

V gene TRBV7-9 combines with J gene TRBJ2-3, with 11 positions matching TRBD2. The length of the CDR3 is 16 residues. V dropped 3 bases and J dropped 4; count of bases not matched to a gene: 6. Germline-derived CDR1 and CDR2 are SEHNR and FQNEAQ (reference sequence). The CDR3 bases are TGTGCCAGCAGCTTCTCACTAGCGGGAGATCCAGATACGCAGTATTTT. Protein: CASSFSLAGDPDTQYF.

The chain employs TRBV7-2 and TRBJ2-7, with TRBD2 matching over 10 bases. The CDR3 is made up of 14 amino acids. The ends lost 5 bases at V and 2 bases at J; junction bases unmatched: 3. Per germline, CDR1 SGHTA and CDR2 FQGNSA. CDR3: CASSPGLAAYEQYF. The CDR3 DNA sequence: TGTGCCAGCAGCCCCGGACTAGCGGCCTACGAGCAGTACTTC. Full variable domain (rest looked up from reference TRBV7-2 and TRBJ2-7): GAGVSQSPSNKVTEKGKDVELRCDPISGHTALYWYRQSLGQGLEFLIYFQGNSAPDKSGLPSDRFSAERTGGSVSTLTIQRTQQEDSAVYLCASSPGLAAYEQYFGPGTRLTVT.

The rearrangement uses TRBV2 and TRBJ2-5, with D perhaps TRBD1 (5 bases). Germline V gives CDR1 SNHLY, CDR2 FYNNEI. The germline V and J ends were trimmed by 6 bases and 2 bases, with 10 bases remaining between them. The CDR3 has 13 amino acids. The CDR3 protein is CASRTQAQETQYF. In DNA form, the CDR3 reads TGTGCCAGCAGGACACAGGCACAAGAGACCCAGTACTTC.

This clone was seen more than once but under ten times. The chain couples TRBV30 to TRBJ2-6; a weak D match, TRBD2 (6 bases). The CDR3 runs to 13 residues. Germline-derived CDR1 and CDR2 are GTSNPN and SVGIG (reference sequence). Written as DNA, the CDR3 is TGTTGTCTAGCGACGTCTGGGGCCAACGTCCTGACTTTC. As protein: CCLATSGANVLTF.

The chain combines TRBV6-6 with TRBJ2-1, with a possible D match to TRBD1 (6 bases). V shed 5 bases and J shed 15 bases, with 14 bases lying between them. CDR3 size: 11 residues. CDR1 and CDR2 (germline): MNHNY, SVGAGI (reference sequence). The CDR3 loop is CASSHRDTPFF. The CDR3 nucleotides read TGTGCCAGCAGTCACCGGGACACTCCGTTCTTC.

With respect to this clone: Other nucleotide sequences in the sample specify the same CDR3. This chain joins TRBV9 and TRBJ1-1; tentative D call: TRBD1 (6 bases). Trimming took off 3 bases at V and 5 bases at J, with 11 bases between the two ends. The CDR3 is 13 amino acids. Germline CDR1 and CDR2: SGDLS and YYNGEE. The CDR3 here is CASSATGGTEAFF. The CDR3 DNA is TGTGCCAGCAGCGCGACAGGAGGAACTGAAGCTTTCTTT. The whole variable domain, filled in from reference TRBV9 and TRBJ1-1, reads DSGVTQTPKHLITATGQRVTLRCSPRSGDLSVYWYQQSLDQGLQFLIQYYNGEERAKGNILERFSAQQFPDLHSELNLSSLELGDSALYFCASSATGGTEAFFGQGTRLTVV.

This rearrangement joins TRBV27 to TRBJ1-1, with TRBD1 as a possible D gene (6 bases). V shed 4 bases and J shed 2 bases, with 14 bases lying between them. The CDR3 has 15 amino acids. Looked up from germline, CDR1 is MNHEY and CDR2 is SMNVEV (reference sequence). CDR3 nucleotides: TGTGCCAGCAGTTCATTCTCAGGGGTAAACACTGAAGCTTTCTTT. Its protein is CASSSFSGVNTEAFF.

The J gene is TRBJ2-5, the V gene TRBV7-6; 8 nucleotides line up with TRBD2. Germline CDR1 SGHVS, CDR2 FNYEAQ. Trimming removed 2 bases from V and 5 bases from J; junction bases left unmatched: 10. CDR3 length: 16 amino acids. CDR3 in amino acids: CASSLRAGAPRETQYF. The DNA of the CDR3 is TGTGCCAGCAGCTTAAGAGCGGGGGCCCCTCGGGAGACCCAGTACTTC. Based on the CDR3 plus reference TRBV7-6 and TRBJ2-5, the full variable domain is GAGVSQSPRYKVTKRGQDVALRCDPISGHVSLYWYRQALGQGPEFLTYFNYEAQQDKSGLPNDRFSAERPEGSISTLTIQRTEQRDSAMYRCASSLRAGAPRETQYFGPGTRLLVL.